This is a list of T cell receptor beta chains from one sample in a study of T-cell reconstitution after alpha-beta-depleted transplantation in children. From the PCR reads, TCRdb called clonotypes with MiXCR, one entry per CDR3 protein. The sample holds approximately 980,000 distinct CDR3 sequences; roughly 31% are singletons and the top ten take 28%. The material sequenced was PBMCs, mostly from graft donor cells, taken 360 days after TCRalphabeta/CD19-depleted stem cell transplant. These receptor sequences come from a boy under two years old who had a stem cell transplant for SCID, so the T cells may come from the graft donor. CDR3s include the opening cysteine and the closing phenylalanine or tryptophan. A D gene is named only where the DNA matches it firmly. For some rows the clone size is stated as once, few or many, or as a class when expanded; others skip it.

few,TRBV12-3/TRBV12-4,TRBJ2-7,TRBD1,TGTGCCAGCAGTCCAGGACAGGGGGTATCCTACGAGCAGTACTTC,CASSPGQGVSYEQYF
.,TRBV10-3,TRBJ2-3,.,TGTGCCACCCGCCCGCCTGGGGGCACAGATACGCAGTATTTT,CATRPPGGTDTQYF
.,TRBV19,TRBJ2-3,.,TGTGCCAGTGGGGGGAGATACGGCACAGATACGCAGTATTTT,CASGGRYGTDTQYF
few,TRBV20-1,TRBJ2-3,.,TGCAGTGCTAGAGATCCGGCCCACGGGCCAGATACGCAGTATTTT,CSARDPAHGPDTQYF
few,TRBV13,TRBJ2-5,.,TGTGCCAGCAGCTTTGAGGAAGAGACCCAGTACTTC,CASSFEEETQYF
few,TRBV2,TRBJ2-3,.,TGTGCCAGCAGTGGGGCTATGCGGTCCGCAGATACGCAGTATTTT,CASSGAMRSADTQYF
.,TRBV5-4,TRBJ2-1,TRBD2,TGTGCCAGCAGCTGGGCGCTAGCGGGGGTGTACAATGAGCAGTTCTTC,CASSWALAGVYNEQFF
.,TRBV6-2/TRBV6-3,TRBJ2-7,TRBD2,TGTGCCAGCAGTTACTCTTTTTTCGCGGGACGGATGGCGGGGGACGAGCAGTACTTC,CASSYSFFAGRMAGDEQYF
.,TRBV15,TRBJ1-5,TRBD1,TGTGCCACCAGCAGGGACAGGGTTATCAGCAATCAGCCCCAGCATTTT,CATSRDRVISNQPQHF
few,TRBV3-1,TRBJ2-1,.,TGTGCCAGCAGCCAAGAGTCCAGGGTTCAAAATGAGCAGTTCTTC,CASSQESRVQNEQFF
few,TRBV29-1,TRBJ2-1,.,TGCAGCGTTGAAGGCACAGGGCAATTCTCCTACAATGAGCAGTTCTTC,CSVEGTGQFSYNEQFF
.,TRBV6-1,TRBJ2-2,TRBD1,TGTGCCAGCAGCCACCGGGGACAGGTGAACACCGGGGAGCTGTTTTTT,CASSHRGQVNTGELFF
few,TRBV12-3/TRBV12-4,TRBJ2-2,.,TGTGCCAGCCGTCTATCCGGGGAGCTGTTTTTT,CASRLSGELFF
.,TRBV4-2,TRBJ1-1,.,TGTGCCAGCAGCCCCCATGGCCCGAAAAGGGACACTGAAGCTTTCTTT,CASSPHGPKRDTEAFF
.,TRBV6-1,TRBJ2-7,.,TGTGCCAGCAGCCCCATCCAAGGACGCGGCTCCTACGAGCAGTACTTC,CASSPIQGRGSYEQYF
.,TRBV10-3,TRBJ1-1,.,TGTGCCATCATGAGCGAGGGCGAGGTGACTGAAGCTTTCTTT,CAIMSEGEVTEAFF
.,TRBV5-8,TRBJ2-7,.,TGTGCCAGCAGCTTGGAGGCTACCTACGAGCAGTACTTC,CASSLEATYEQYF
few,TRBV20-1,TRBJ2-3,TRBD1,TGCAGTGCTAGGCGGACGGGACAGCCCACAGATACGCAGTATTTT,CSARRTGQPTDTQYF
.,TRBV4-1,TRBJ1-5,.,TGCGCCAGCAGCCAAGAACAGGGAACCCTGCCCCAGCATTTT,CASSQEQGTLPQHF
few,TRBV9,TRBJ2-7,.,TGTGCCAGCAGCGTAGGTTGGACATCTGACTACGAGCAGTACTTC,CASSVGWTSDYEQYF
once,TRBV7-8,TRBJ2-7,.,TGTGCCAGCAGCTTAGCCCCCCAGTTCTACGAGCAGTACTTC,CASSLAPQFYEQYF
.,TRBV6-1,TRBJ1-2,.,TGTGCCAGCACCCACCGGTCCCTCTATGGCTACACCTTC,CASTHRSLYGYTF
.,TRBV5-1,TRBJ2-1,TRBD2,TGCGTCAGCAGCTTGGGGGGGGGGAACTACAATGAGCAGTTCTTC,CVSSLGGGNYNEQFF
few,TRBV9,TRBJ2-5,.,TGTGCCAGCAGCGTAGCCCAGGCGGGCCAAGAGACCCAGTACTTC,CASSVAQAGQETQYF
few,TRBV6-5,TRBJ2-6,.,TGTGCCAGCAGTCTACAGGCGGGGGCCAACGTCCTGACTTTC,CASSLQAGANVLTF
once,TRBV20-1,TRBJ2-7,TRBD1,TGCAGTGCTAGAGGGACAGGGGCCTCCTACGAGCAGTACTTC,CSARGTGASYEQYF
.,TRBV9,TRBJ2-7,.,TGTGCCAGCAGCGTACCGGCAGATACATCCTCTCGGGAGCAGTACTTC,CASSVPADTSSREQYF
.,TRBV5-1,TRBJ2-1,TRBD1,TGCGCCAGCAGCTTCTTCGGGACAGGGTCGTACAATGAGCAGTTCTTC,CASSFFGTGSYNEQFF
.,TRBV12-3/TRBV12-4,TRBJ1-2,TRBD1,TGTGCCAGCGGCCCGGGACAGGGGAGGTATGGCTACACCTTC,CASGPGQGRYGYTF
.,TRBV4-1,TRBJ1-5,.,TGCGCCAGCAGCCACCCATATAGCAATCAGCCCCAGCATTTT,CASSHPYSNQPQHF
.,TRBV27,TRBJ2-1,TRBD2,TGTGCCAGCAGTTTAGGGGTTTATAGCGGGGGGGCTGTCTACAATGAGCAGTTCTTC,CASSLGVYSGGAVYNEQFF
many,TRBV24-1,TRBJ2-4,.,TGTGCCACCAGTGATTTTCCCTCTCGGATTCAGTACTTC,CATSDFPSRIQYF
many,TRBV25-1,TRBJ1-4,.,TGTGCCAGCAGCCGGACGGTTGGTGAAAAACTGTTTTTT,CASSRTVGEKLFF
few,TRBV28,TRBJ1-5,.,TGTGCCAGCAGTTTTGGGGGAAAGCAGCCCCAGCATTTT,CASSFGGKQPQHF
few,TRBV5-1,TRBJ2-7,TRBD1,TGCGCCAGCAGCAGATCCCCAGGGACAGGGGGGCCCTACGAGCAGTACTTC,CASSRSPGTGGPYEQYF
.,TRBV12-3/TRBV12-4,TRBJ2-5,TRBD2,TGTGCCAGCAGTTTAGGTAGCGGGGGGGCCTTTGAGACCCAGTACTTC,CASSLGSGGAFETQYF
many,TRBV7-6,TRBJ2-7,.,TGTGCCAGCAGCTTCGCCGGGACTTACGAGCAGTACTTC,CASSFAGTYEQYF
.,TRBV12-3/TRBV12-4,TRBJ1-5,.,TGTGCCAGCAGTTACAATGATAAAAATCAGCCCCAGCATTTT,CASSYNDKNQPQHF
many,TRBV12-3/TRBV12-4,TRBJ1-1,.,TGTGCCAGCAGTTTATGGCTTGAAGCTTTCTTT,CASSLWLEAFF
.,TRBV4-3,TRBJ2-1,.,TGCGCCAGCAGCCAGGAGACCGACAATGAGCAGTTCTTC,CASSQETDNEQFF
.,TRBV29-1,TRBJ2-3,TRBD1,TGCAGCGTCCGGACAGGGGGGGGGACAGATACGCAGTATTTT,CSVRTGGGTDTQYF
.,TRBV27,TRBJ1-2,.,TGTGCCAGCAGTTTACGTTATTGGCGGGGATTAGCTAACTATGGCTACACCTTC,CASSLRYWRGLANYGYTF